The source of this TCR beta chain is a study of CD8 T cells in Susac syndrome. Random hexamers primed reverse transcription of about 0.5 to 1 ug RNA. The amplification used immunoSEQ multiplex PCR on TCR beta CDR3; it spanned 54 Vbeta and 13 Jbeta. MiXCR, run by TCRdb on the immunoSEQ multiplex PCR reads, gives a single entry per CDR3 protein. The repertoire holds roughly 120,000 distinct CDR3 sequences, 85% to 95% seen once, with roughly 0.088% in the top ten. The multiple sclerosis control group comprised treatment-naive patients with stable or active relapsing-remitting disease. The TCR comes from a human donor with multiple sclerosis. Sequencing was carried out using CD4+ T cells from PBMCs.

This chain's CDR3 is CASSYSSEQFF. DNA for the CDR3: TGTGCCAGCAGTTACTCGAGCGAGCAGTTCTTC. The genes are TRBV6-5 and TRBJ2-1; D uncertain. The germline V gene has CDR1 MNHEY and CDR2 SVGAGI. V was clipped by 0 bases and J by 10 bases, with 4 bases between them. The length of the CDR3 is 11 residues.